The TCR beta chain described here comes from a study of T cells after yellow fever vaccination (dated by TCRdb to between 2018 and 2021). For the wider study: The SMART-Seq v4 Ultra Low Input RNA kit was used to prepare libraries from fractions with low cell numbers. The cohort comprised two healthy male donors, one aged 18 to 29 and one aged 30 to 40 years. Bulk PBMC replicates and cell subsets were isolated from blood drawn at multiple timepoints before and after both primary and secondary immunization. To track T-cell clones before and after primary and booster YFV17D yellow fever vaccination, bulk TCR alpha and beta repertoires were sequenced longitudinally.

The treatment or condition label, as the study defines it: live attenuated yellow fever vaccine strain. At every blood-draw timepoint, two biological replicates of bulk PBMCs were collected. PBMCs were isolated from peripheral blood using a standard Ficoll-Paque protocol. RNA was extracted with TriZol from bulk PBMCs, CD4 and CD8 fractions, and dextramer-positive and dextramer-negative fractions. The research as a whole found: Most clones expanded after primary vaccination were re-detected after the booster (96% of CD4 and about 88% of CD8), suggesting broad memory maintenance. A small fraction of clonotypes appeared in both the CD4 and CD8 compartments, likely as a result of convergent recombination. Computational filtering was needed because FACS-sorted repertoires could contain abundant contaminating clonotypes from the bulk population. The secondary T-cell response was weaker than the primary response but faster, peaking on day 5 instead of day 15. Because only two donors were included in the study, the extent to which the findings can be generalized is limited.

A few counts support this clonotype. Its binding antigen is unknown. Per-base quality was not reported, and no clone a single base away is much larger than it. TCR cDNA was synthesized by 5'RACE template switching, which introduced a universal primer site and unique molecular identifiers. Priming of cDNA synthesis was performed from both the TCR alpha and TCR beta constant segments. Two PCR steps were used to amplify libraries, with sample barcodes and sequencing adapters being added in the second step. Sequencing of libraries was performed on Illumina HiSeq 2500 (2x100 bp) or NovaSeq (2x150 bp). As for how the authors treated the data: MIGEC was used to demultiplex reads and collapse the reads into UMI consensus sequences, and MiXCR was used for V(D)J alignment. Clonotypes responding to the vaccine were identified with edgeR on replicate PBMC samples, with the criteria of FDR below 0.01 and a log2 fold change above 5 up to day 15. Each bulk clonotype received a CD4 or CD8 identity based on whether the sequenced CD4 or CD8 repertoire contained that clonotype at higher abundance. TCRdb reworked the public reads: Q25 trimming with fastp, MiXCR clone assembly, productive beta chains retained. For every CDR3 protein sequence, its rows merge into one entry that carries the most common genes and DNA. TCRdb's processing, not the study's, gives the V and J calls here. Across this sample there are about 350,000 distinct CDR3 sequences, with roughly 8.4% seen only once. Clones ranked in the top ten supply 17% of the sample.

Deletion took 5 bases off V and 6 bases off J, with a span of 16 bases between the germline ends. CDR1 and CDR2 (SEHNR, FQNEAQ) derive from the germline V gene (reference sequence). CDR3 length: 14 amino acids, cysteine to phenylalanine. Of the read, only the CDR3 DNA is kept; its 42 bases are in frame from base 1. The rearrangement combines TRBV7-9 with TRBJ1-2; a tentative D call is TRBD1 (5 bases match). This TCR came from a man between 18 and 35 years old who received the YFV17D yellow fever vaccine. The sequencing here drew on PBMCs, taken more than 35 days after the first yellow fever vaccination. The base sequence is TGTGCCAGCAGCCCCGAATACAGGAACCATGGCTACACCTTC. Translation gives CASSPEYRNHGYTF.